This TCR beta chain was observed in a study of Ad26.COV2.S vaccination and SARS-CoV-2 variants. Study in general: Participants got Ad26.COV2.S intramuscularly, once or twice 56 days apart. The study, taken as a whole, reports: Assessments of TCR breadth and depth may have underestimated the total T cell responses. Responses of spike-specific T cells (both CD8+ and CD4+) reportedly showed substantial breadth after vaccination.

Notes on this clone: What it binds is not known.

Trimming stripped 6 bases from V and 8 bases from J, with 13 bases between. The CDR3 extends over 12 amino acids. The treatment was: about 20 received Ad26.COV2.S at low or high dose, single or two shots; 5 received placebo; per-sample allocation not given. Sampling was done on day 63 after the first vaccine or placebo injection. The protocol was immunoSEQ multiplex PCR, while the TCRdb copy is restricted to in-frame clones and leaves out a portion. This repertoire shows approximately 460,000 clones, nearly 90% found once; its top ten account for 1.7%. The source of this sequence is a person aged 18-60 years who received the Ad26.COV2.S COVID-19 vaccine or a placebo. The sequencing used peripheral blood, collected in a trial of Ad26.COV2.S vaccine versus placebo. The chain couples TRBV12-3 or TRBV12-4 to TRBJ1-2; D unclear. The CDR3 region has the DNA TGTGCCAGCAGCTCCCTTGGTGGGGGCTACACCTTC. As protein: CASSSLGGGYTF.